This T cell receptor beta chain is from a study of spatial heterogeneity in lung cancer. Across the whole study: On average, each unique TCR and UMI combination appeared more than ten times in raw reads.

The time point is: sample taken at primary tumor resection. Donors were about 70 untreated early-stage non-small cell lung cancer patients. TCRs were sequenced from unsorted whole RNA of tumor, nontumor lung or PBMC. TCRdb reprocessed the 5' RACE reads via MiXCR and lists one record per CDR3 protein. The repertoire holds 4,500 to 6,500 distinct CDR3 sequences, with 13% as singletons. CDR1 SQVTM and CDR2 ANQGSEA come from the germline V gene. The V gene lost 6 bases and the J gene lost 3 bases, with 12 bases spanning the gap. The CDR3 consists of 12 residues. V and J are TRBV29-1 and TRBJ2-7; the D is unclear. The source was normal lung tissue next to the tumor, collected at surgery. The origin of this receptor is a female donor with early-stage non-small cell lung cancer. The CDR3 region has the DNA TGCAGCGTGGGTGACCTAAACTACGAGCAGTACTTC. Its translation is CSVGDLNYEQYF.